The T cell receptor (beta chain) under discussion was sequenced for a study of CD8 T cells in ankylosing spondylitis. The study's findings and limits: A motif of under 10 highly homologous TCR beta variants was seen as apparently characteristic of ankylosing spondylitis blood. Certain motif variants had earlier appeared in reactive arthritis synovial fluid and blood. With a CD8+ phenotype, disease-linked clones were relatively rare in peripheral blood.

A word on this clonotype: What it binds is unknown.

As the method for making TCR beta libraries, quantitative 5'-RACE with molecular barcodes was used. TCRdb independently ran MiXCR on the 5' RACE reads; one entry per CDR3 protein. In the table there are 300,000 to 400,000 distinct CDR3 sequences, about a fifth of which are singletons. CDR3 size: 15 residues. V was pared by 2 bases and J by 3 bases, with 4 bases of the junction left unmatched. Looked up from germline, CDR1 is SGHTA and CDR2 is FQGTGA. The receptor's source is a male donor with ankylosing spondylitis. This rearrangement joins TRBV7-3 to TRBJ2-1; 7 nucleotides line up with TRBD2. Sequencing input: blood, either unsorted or a sorted T cell fraction (not recorded which). The CDR3 DNA reads TGTGCCAGCAGCTTATCCGCGGGGGACTACAATGAGCAGTTCTTC. This translates into CASSLSAGDYNEQFF.